The entry that follows covers one T cell receptor (beta chain) sequence. The study ran its PCR with 60 Vbeta and 13 Jbeta primers. The repertoire was sequenced with immunoSEQ multiplex PCR; TCRdb's copy has only in-frame clones and lacks some. Here the sample spans 150,000 to 200,000 clones, around four fifths being singletons. The junction had 5 bases not matched to a gene; V was cut back by 4 bases and J by 1 base. The CDR3 runs 15 residues. Germline values: CDR1 SGHTA, CDR2 FQGTGA. These data belong to a study of cytomegalovirus exposure and HLA in healthy donors. The sequence came from a female donor in good health and CMV-seronegative. The material sequenced was PBMCs. This chain connects TRBV7-3 to TRBJ2-7; 9 nucleotides match TRBD2. The CDR3 DNA is TGTGCCAGCAGCTACCTAGCGGGACGATCCTACGAGCAGTACTTC. The encoded protein is CASSYLAGRSYEQYF.